The 10 T cell receptor beta chains below all came from one sample that was sequenced in a study of cytomegalovirus exposure and HLA in healthy donors. The PCR used 60 Vbeta and 13 Jbeta primers. Clones were read by immunoSEQ multiplex PCR, and TCRdb kept only the in-frame ones, dropping some. The repertoire holds roughly 140,000 clones, roughly 79% seen once, with about 6.9% in the top ten. Sequencing was carried out using PBMCs. Receptors were obtained from a woman aged 35 to 49 in good health and CMV-seropositive.

This rearrangement joins TRBV5-6 to TRBJ1-4; TRBD1 aligns across 7 bases. CDR1 is SGHDT, CDR2 YYEEEE, per germline. CDR3 length: 14 residues. With V trimmed by 4 bases and J by 6 bases, 6 bases remained unmatched. CDR3 residues: CASSTGQSYEKLFF. In DNA form, the CDR3 reads TGTGCCAGCAGCACGGGACAGTCTTATGAAAAACTGTTTTTT.

The rearrangement joins TRBV19 to TRBJ1-5, with D hard to call. Germline V gives CDR1 LNHDA, CDR2 SQIVND (reference sequence). This CDR3 has 14 residues. The ends were cut back, 5 bases at V and 2 bases at J, with 10 bases in the middle. The CDR3 loop reads CASSGQAGNQPQHF. In DNA form, the CDR3 reads TGTGCCAGTAGTGGGCAGGCCGGCAATCAGCCCCAGCATTTT.

V gene TRBV5-1 combines with J gene TRBJ2-5, with TRBD1 identical over 7 bases. The end of the DNA is better explained by TRBJ2-7, so the J call may be wrong. The CDR3 loop spans 13 amino acids. Germline V CDR1 and CDR2: SGHRS, YFSETQ. The CDR3 loop reads CASSQGQRNEQYF. The CDR3 DNA sequence: TGCGCCAGCAGCCAGGGACAGAGAAACGAGCAGTACTTC.

The chain is built from TRBV11-2 and TRBJ2-3, with TRBD2 identical over 12 bases. V was clipped by 10 bases and J by 2 bases; unmatched bases: 4. Germline lookup yields CDR1 SGHAT and CDR2 FQNNGV. This CDR3 is built from 14 residues. In DNA, the CDR3 is TGTGCCACTACTAGCGGGGGGCCCACAGATACGCAGTATTTT. Translated, it gives CATTSGGPTDTQYF.

The V call is TRBV7-2, the J call TRBJ2-1; 9 positions match TRBD2. The J segment lost 4 bases and the V segment lost 0 bases, leaving 4 bases of the junction unmatched. Germline loops: CDR1 SGHTA, CDR2 FQGNSA. The CDR3 is 16 residues long. This chain's CDR3 is CASSLASGGSYNEQFF. In DNA, the CDR3 is TGTGCCAGCAGCTTAGCTAGCGGGGGCTCTTACAATGAGCAGTTCTTC.

The J gene is TRBJ2-7, the V gene TRBV10-2; D possibly corresponds to TRBD2 (6 bases). V was cut by 2 bases and J by 1 base, with 6 bases left in between. The CDR3 consists of 13 residues. The germline V gene has CDR1 WSHSY and CDR2 SAAADI. The CDR3 DNA reads as TGCGCCAGCAGTGAGGGGGGGTCCTACGAGCAGTACTTC. It yields the protein CASSEGGSYEQYF.

This sequence joins TRBV28 and TRBJ1-1, with TRBD1 matching over 7 bases. V gave up 6 bases and J gave up 7 bases; unmatched junction bases: 5. Germline V lookup: CDR1 MDHEN, CDR2 SYDVKM. The CDR3 is 12 amino acids. The CDR3, as DNA: TGTGCCAGCAGATCACAGGGGTATGAAGCTTTCTTT. It yields the protein CASRSQGYEAFF.

The genes are TRBV5-1 and TRBJ2-1, with TRBD2 matching over 12 bases. Germline assignment: CDR1 SGHRS and CDR2 YFSETQ. Trimming at V came to 7 bases and at J to 4 bases, leaving 6 bases not matched to a gene. The CDR3 has 15 amino acids. The CDR3 DNA sequence: TGCGCCAGCGGGCCTAGCGGGGGGGCTTACAATGAGCAGTTCTTC. Translation: CASGPSGGAYNEQFF.

The rearrangement links TRBV29-1 to TRBJ2-2; the match to TRBD1 covers 9 bases. CDR3 length: 14 amino acids. From germline, CDR1 is SQVTM and CDR2 ANQGSEA. V lost 4 bases, J lost 7 bases, and 7 bases stayed unmatched. In nucleotides, the CDR3 is TGCAGCGTTGTTGGGACAGGGAGGTTCGGGGAGCTGTTTTTT. This translates into CSVVGTGRFGELFF.

The gene calls are TRBV6-5 and TRBJ2-2; 8 bases agree with TRBD2. This CDR3 comprises 15 residues. Germline trimming cut 7 bases from V and 2 bases from J; bases unmatched to any gene: 6. Germline V lookup: CDR1 MNHEY, CDR2 SVGAGI. CDR3 sequence: CASKPGGVNTGELFF. DNA of the CDR3: TGTGCCAGCAAGCCCGGGGGGGTTAACACCGGGGAGCTGTTTTTT.